This passage covers 4 T cell receptor beta chains from one sample sequenced in a study of T cell clonotyping in hematopoietic cell transplantation. Method: immunoSEQ multiplex PCR; TCRdb's copy keeps in-frame clones and lacks some. In the table there are around 28,000 clones, roughly 91% of which are singletons. Time point noted: recipient sample about 28 days before transplant, after cytoreduction. Sequenced material: peripheral blood mononuclear cells, taken before stem cell transplant. The receptors originated from a man in his forties or fifties with acute myeloid leukemia. Some clones in this sample may be carry-over from other donors' samples.

V gene TRBV30 combines with J gene TRBJ2-7; 7 bases agree with TRBD2. The CDR3 covers 15 residues. Trimming removed 2 bases from V and 9 bases from J; junction bases left unmatched: 16. The germline V gene encodes CDR1 GTSNPN and CDR2 SVGIG (reference sequence). The CDR3 DNA reads as TGTGCCTGGAGTCTTGGGCTAGCGGACCCGGCGGGGCAGTACTTC. The encoded protein is CAWSLGLADPAGQYF.

The rearrangement uses TRBV5-1 and TRBJ2-2; D is possibly TRBD2 (6 bases). Trimming pared 4 bases from V and 0 bases from J, leaving 13 bases between. Germline CDR1 reads SGHRS; CDR2 reads YFSETQ. The CDR3 consists of 16 residues. CDR3 bases: TGCGCCAGCAGCCTAGCCGGGACTTCGAACACCGGGGAGCTGTTTTTT. It codes for CASSLAGTSNTGELFF. The variable domain in full, with the rest retrieved from reference TRBV5-1 and TRBJ2-2, is KAGVTQTPRYLIKTRGQQVTLSCSPISGHRSVSWYQQTPGQGLQFLFEYFSETQRNKGNFPGRFSGRQFSNSRSEMNVSTLELGDSALYLCASSLAGTSNTGELFFGEGSRLTVL.

V is TRBV5-4 and J is TRBJ2-7; 10 positions agree with TRBD1. This CDR3 contains 13 residues. CDR1 is SGHNT, CDR2 YYREEE, per germline (reference sequence). Trimming took 4 bases from V and 6 from J; bases not matched to a gene: 4. The CDR3, as DNA: TGTGCCAGCAGCCTGGGACAGGGGTCCGAGCAGTACTTC. The encoded protein is CASSLGQGSEQYF. Using reference TRBV5-4 and TRBJ2-7 for the parts outside the CDR3, the full variable domain is ETGVTQSPTHLIKTRGQQVTLRCSSQSGHNTVSWYQQALGQGPQFIFQYYREEENGRGNFPPRFSGLQFPNYSSELNVNALELDDSALYLCASSLGQGSEQYFGPGTRLTVT.

Written as DNA, the CDR3 is TGTGCCGGGACCACACTGGGGGGTTCACCCCTCCACTTT. This codes for CAGTTLGGSPLHF. V and J are TRBV2 and TRBJ1-6, with a possible D match to TRBD1 (5 bases). The V end lost 11 bases, the J end lost 9 bases, and 17 bases lay between the germline ends. The CDR3 is 13 residues long. Germline V lookup: CDR1 SNHLY, CDR2 FYNNEI.